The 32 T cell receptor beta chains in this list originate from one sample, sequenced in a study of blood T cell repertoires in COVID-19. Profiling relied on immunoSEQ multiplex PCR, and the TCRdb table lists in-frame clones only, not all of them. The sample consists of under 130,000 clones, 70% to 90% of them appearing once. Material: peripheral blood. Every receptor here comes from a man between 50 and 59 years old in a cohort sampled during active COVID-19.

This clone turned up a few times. The CDR3, as DNA: TGTGCCAGCAGCCAAGTGGAACAGCCCCGACCGAACACTGAAGCTTTCTTT. Its protein is CASSQVEQPRPNTEAFF. This chain joins TRBV14 and TRBJ1-1; D remains ambiguous. This CDR3 is built from 17 residues. Germline CDR1 SGHDN, CDR2 FVKESK. V gave up 1 base and J gave up 1 base, with 16 bases separating them.

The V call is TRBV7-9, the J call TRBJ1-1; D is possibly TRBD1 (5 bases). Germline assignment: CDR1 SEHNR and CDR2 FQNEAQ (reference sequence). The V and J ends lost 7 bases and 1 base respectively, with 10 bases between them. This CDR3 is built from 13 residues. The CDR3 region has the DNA TGTGCCAGCACCAGGGCCGCGAACACTGAAGCTTTCTTT. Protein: CASTRAANTEAFF.

The CDR3 protein is CATSRGTAGNTIYF. The CDR3 DNA follows: TGTGCCACCAGCAGAGGCACAGCTGGAAACACCATATATTTT. The rearrangement joins TRBV15 to TRBJ1-3, with no clear D. Germline values: CDR1 LNHNV, CDR2 YYDKDF (reference sequence). The CDR3 contains 14 residues. With 1 base removed from V and 2 bases from J, the gap between germline ends came to 6 bases.

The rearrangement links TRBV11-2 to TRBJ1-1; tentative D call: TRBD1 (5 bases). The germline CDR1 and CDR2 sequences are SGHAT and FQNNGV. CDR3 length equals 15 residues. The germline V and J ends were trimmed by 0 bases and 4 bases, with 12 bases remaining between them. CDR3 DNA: TGTGCCAGCAGCTTAGATCGCCGGACAACCACTGAAGCTTTCTTT. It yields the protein CASSLDRRTTTEAFF. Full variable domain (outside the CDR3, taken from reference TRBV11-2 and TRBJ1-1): EAGVAQSPRYKIIEKRQSVAFWCNPISGHATLYWYQQILGQGPKLLIQFQNNGVVDDSQLPKDRFSAERLKGVDSTLKIQPAKLEDSAVYLCASSLDRRTTTEAFFGQGTRLTVV.

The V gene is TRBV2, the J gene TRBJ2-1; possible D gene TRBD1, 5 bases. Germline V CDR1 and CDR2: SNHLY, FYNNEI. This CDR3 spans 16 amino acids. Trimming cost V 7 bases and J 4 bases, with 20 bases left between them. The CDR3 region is CASIHPGVGAYNEQFF. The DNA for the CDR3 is TGTGCCAGCATCCATCCTGGAGTTGGGGCTTACAATGAGCAGTTCTTC.

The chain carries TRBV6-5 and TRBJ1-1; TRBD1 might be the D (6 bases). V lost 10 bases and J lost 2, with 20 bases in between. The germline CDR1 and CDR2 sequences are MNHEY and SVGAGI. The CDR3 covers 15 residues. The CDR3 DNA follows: TGTGCCACCCAGCGACTCAGGGGAGCCAACACTGAAGCTTTCTTT. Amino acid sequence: CATQRLRGANTEAFF.

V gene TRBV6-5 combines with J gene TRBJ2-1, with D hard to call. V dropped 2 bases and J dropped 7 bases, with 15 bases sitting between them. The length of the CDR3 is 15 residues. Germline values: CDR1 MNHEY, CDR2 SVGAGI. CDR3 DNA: TGTGCCAGCAGTTACGTCACGAACGGGTTAAATGAGCAGTTCTTC. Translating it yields CASSYVTNGLNEQFF.

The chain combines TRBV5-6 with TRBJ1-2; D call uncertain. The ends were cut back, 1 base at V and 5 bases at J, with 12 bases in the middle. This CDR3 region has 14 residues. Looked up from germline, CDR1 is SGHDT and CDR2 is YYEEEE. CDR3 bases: TGTGCCAGCAGCTTGCCGGGAATGGGTTATGGCTACACCTTC. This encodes CASSLPGMGYGYTF.

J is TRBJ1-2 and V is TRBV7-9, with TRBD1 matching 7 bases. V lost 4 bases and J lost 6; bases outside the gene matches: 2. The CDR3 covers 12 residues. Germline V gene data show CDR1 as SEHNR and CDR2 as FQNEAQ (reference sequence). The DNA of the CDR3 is TGTGCCAGCAGCTCAACAGGGGATGGCTACACCTTC. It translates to CASSSTGDGYTF.

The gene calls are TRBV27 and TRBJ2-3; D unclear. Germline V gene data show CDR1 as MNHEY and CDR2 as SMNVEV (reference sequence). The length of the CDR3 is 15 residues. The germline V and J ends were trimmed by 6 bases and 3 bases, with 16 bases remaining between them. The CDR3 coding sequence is TGTGCCAGCAGGTTACGGCCGGGTGGGACAGATACGCAGTATTTT. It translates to CASRLRPGGTDTQYF.

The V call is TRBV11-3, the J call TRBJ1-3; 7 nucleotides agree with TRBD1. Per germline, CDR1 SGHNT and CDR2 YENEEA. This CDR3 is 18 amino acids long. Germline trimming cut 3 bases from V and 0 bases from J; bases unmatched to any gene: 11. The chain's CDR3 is CASSLRQGISGSGNTIYF. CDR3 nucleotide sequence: TGTGCCAGCAGCTTGAGACAGGGAATATCGGGCTCTGGAAACACCATATATTTT.

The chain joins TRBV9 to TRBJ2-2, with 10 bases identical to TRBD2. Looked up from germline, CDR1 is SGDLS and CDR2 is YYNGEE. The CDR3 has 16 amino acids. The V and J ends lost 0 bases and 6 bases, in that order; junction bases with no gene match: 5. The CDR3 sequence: CASSVAVAGGSGELFF. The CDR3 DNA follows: TGTGCCAGCAGCGTAGCGGTAGCGGGGGGCTCCGGGGAGCTGTTTTTT.

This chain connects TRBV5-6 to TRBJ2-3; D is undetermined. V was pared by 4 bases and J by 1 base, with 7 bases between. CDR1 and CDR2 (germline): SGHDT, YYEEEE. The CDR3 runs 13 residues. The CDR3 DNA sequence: TGTGCCAGCAGCCCGGTCGGCACAGATACGCAGTATTTT. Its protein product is CASSPVGTDTQYF.

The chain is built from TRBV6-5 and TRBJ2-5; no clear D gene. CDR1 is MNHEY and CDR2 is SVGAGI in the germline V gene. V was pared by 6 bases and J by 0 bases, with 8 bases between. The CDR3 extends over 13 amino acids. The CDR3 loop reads CASSPRDQETQYF. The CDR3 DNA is TGTGCCAGCAGCCCACGGGACCAAGAGACCCAGTACTTC.

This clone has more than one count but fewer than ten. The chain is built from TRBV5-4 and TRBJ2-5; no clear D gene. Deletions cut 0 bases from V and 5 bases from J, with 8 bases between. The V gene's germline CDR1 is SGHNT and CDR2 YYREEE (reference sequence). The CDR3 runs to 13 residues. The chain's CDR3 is CASSLVPAETQYF. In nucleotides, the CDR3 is TGTGCCAGCAGCTTGGTCCCAGCGGAGACCCAGTACTTC. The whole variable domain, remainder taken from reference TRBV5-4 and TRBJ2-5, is ETGVTQSPTHLIKTRGQQVTLRCSSQSGHNTVSWYQQALGQGPQFIFQYYREEENGRGNFPPRFSGLQFPNYSSELNVNALELDDSALYLCASSLVPAETQYFGPGTRLLVL.

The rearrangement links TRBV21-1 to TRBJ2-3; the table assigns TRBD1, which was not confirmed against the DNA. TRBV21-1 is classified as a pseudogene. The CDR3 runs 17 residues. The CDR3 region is CASSKGTAGGPGDTQYF. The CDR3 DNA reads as TGTGCCAGCAGCAAAGGGACGGCAGGGGGGCCGGGAGATACGCAGTATTTT.

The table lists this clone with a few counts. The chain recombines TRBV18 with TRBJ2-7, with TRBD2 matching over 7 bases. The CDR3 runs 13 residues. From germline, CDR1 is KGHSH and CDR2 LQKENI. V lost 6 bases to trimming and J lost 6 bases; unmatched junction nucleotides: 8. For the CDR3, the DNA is TGTGCCAGCTCCCCCCGGGAGGTAAGCGAGCAGTACGTC. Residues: CASSPREVSEQYV.

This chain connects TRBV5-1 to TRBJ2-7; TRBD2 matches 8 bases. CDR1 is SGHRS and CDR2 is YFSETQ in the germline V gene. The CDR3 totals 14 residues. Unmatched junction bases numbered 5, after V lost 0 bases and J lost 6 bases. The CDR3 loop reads CASSLVSGVSEQYF. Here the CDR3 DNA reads TGCGCCAGCAGCTTGGTTAGCGGGGTCTCCGAGCAGTACTTC.

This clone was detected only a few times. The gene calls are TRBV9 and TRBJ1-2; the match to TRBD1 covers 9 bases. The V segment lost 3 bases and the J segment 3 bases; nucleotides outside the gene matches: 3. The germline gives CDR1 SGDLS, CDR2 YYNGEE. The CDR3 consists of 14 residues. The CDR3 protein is CASSAGQGHYGYTF. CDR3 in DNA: TGTGCCAGCAGCGCCGGACAGGGGCACTATGGCTACACCTTC.

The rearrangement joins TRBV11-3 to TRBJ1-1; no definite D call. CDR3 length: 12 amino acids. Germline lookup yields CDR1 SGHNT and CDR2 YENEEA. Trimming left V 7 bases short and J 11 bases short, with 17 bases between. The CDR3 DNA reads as TGTGCCAGCACCGACGAGTGGTCCGGGGCTTTCTTT. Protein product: CASTDEWSGAFF.

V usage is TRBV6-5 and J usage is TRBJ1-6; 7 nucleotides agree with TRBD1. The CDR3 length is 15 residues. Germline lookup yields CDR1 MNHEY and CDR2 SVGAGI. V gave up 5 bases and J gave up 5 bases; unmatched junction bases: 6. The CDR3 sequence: CASSQTGMDNSPLHF. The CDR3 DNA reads TGTGCCAGCAGTCAGACAGGGATGGATAATTCACCCCTCCACTTT.

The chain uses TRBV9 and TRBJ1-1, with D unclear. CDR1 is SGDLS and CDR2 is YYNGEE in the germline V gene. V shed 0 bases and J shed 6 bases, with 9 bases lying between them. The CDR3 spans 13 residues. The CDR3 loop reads CASSVGGLAEAFF. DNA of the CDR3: TGTGCCAGCAGCGTAGGAGGCCTCGCTGAAGCTTTCTTT.

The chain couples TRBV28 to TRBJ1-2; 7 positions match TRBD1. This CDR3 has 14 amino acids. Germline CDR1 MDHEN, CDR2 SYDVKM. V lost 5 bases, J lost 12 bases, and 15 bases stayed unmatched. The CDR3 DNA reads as TGTGCCAGCAGTACTCCCGGGACAGCCTTCCGGGACACCTTC. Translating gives CASSTPGTAFRDTF.

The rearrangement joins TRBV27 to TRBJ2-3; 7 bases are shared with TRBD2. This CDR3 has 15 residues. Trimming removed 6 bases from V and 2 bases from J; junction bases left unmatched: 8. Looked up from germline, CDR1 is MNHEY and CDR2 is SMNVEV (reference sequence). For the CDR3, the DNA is TGTGCCAGCAGCCCAGCGGGGCGGTCCACAGATACGCAGTATTTT. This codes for CASSPAGRSTDTQYF.

The CDR3 DNA reads as TGTGCCATCAGCCCGTCTTCGAGCACAGATACGCAGTATTTT. This sequence encodes CAISPSSSTDTQYF. This sequence joins TRBV10-3 and TRBJ2-3; no definite D call. The CDR3 is 14 amino acids. V lost 6 bases and J 0 bases, leaving 10 bases between the germline ends. CDR1 is ENHRY and CDR2 is SYGVKD in the germline V gene.

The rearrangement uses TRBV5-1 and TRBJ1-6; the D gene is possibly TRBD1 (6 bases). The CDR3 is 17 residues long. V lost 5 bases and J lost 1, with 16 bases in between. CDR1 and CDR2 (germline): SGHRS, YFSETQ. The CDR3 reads CASSLMGGLSYNSPLHF. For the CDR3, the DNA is TGCGCCAGCAGTTTGATGGGGGGGCTGTCCTATAATTCACCCCTCCACTTT.

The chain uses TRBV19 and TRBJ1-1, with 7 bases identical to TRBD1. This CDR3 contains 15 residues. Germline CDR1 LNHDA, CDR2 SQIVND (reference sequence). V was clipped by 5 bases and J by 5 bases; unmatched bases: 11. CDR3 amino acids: CASSSRTGKETEAFF. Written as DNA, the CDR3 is TGTGCCAGTAGTTCCCGGACAGGTAAGGAGACTGAAGCTTTCTTT.

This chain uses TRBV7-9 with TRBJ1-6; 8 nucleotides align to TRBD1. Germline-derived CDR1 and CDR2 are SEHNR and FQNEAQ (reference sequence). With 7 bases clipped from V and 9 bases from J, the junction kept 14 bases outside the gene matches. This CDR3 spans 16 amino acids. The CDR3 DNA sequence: TGTGCCAGCACCCAGGGGGCATCCGCTGTCTCTTCACCCCTCCACTTT. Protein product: CASTQGASAVSSPLHF. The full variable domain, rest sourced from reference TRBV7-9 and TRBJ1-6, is DTGVSQNPRHKITKRGQNVTFRCDPISEHNRLYWYRQTLGQGPEFLTYFQNEAQLEKSRLLSDRFSAERPKGSFSTLEIQRTEQGDSAMYLCASTQGASAVSSPLHFGNGTRLTVT.

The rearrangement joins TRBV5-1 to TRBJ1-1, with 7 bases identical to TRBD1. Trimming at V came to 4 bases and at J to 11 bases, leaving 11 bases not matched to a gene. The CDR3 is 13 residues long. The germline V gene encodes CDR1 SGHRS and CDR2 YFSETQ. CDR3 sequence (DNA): TGCGCCAGCAGCACGGACAGGTTGGGAAAGGCTTTCTTT. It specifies CASSTDRLGKAFF.

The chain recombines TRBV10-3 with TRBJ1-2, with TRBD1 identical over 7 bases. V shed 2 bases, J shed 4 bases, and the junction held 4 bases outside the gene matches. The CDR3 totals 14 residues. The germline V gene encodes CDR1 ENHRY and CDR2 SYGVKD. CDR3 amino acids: CAISEGGTAYGYTF. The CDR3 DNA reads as TGTGCCATCAGTGAGGGCGGGACAGCCTATGGCTACACCTTC.

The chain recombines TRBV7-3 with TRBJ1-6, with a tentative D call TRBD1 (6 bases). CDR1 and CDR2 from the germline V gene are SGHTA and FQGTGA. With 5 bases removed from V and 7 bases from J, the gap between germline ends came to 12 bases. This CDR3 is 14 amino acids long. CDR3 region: CASSLQGQNSPLHF. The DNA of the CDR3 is TGTGCCAGCAGCCTACAGGGTCAGAATTCACCCCTCCACTTT.

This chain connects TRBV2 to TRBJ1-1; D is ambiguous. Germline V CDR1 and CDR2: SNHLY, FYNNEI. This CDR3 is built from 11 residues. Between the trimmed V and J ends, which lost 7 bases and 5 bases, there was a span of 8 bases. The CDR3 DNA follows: TGTGCCAGCAAACGGGAAACTGAAGCTTTCTTT. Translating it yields CASKRETEAFF.